Below are 11 T cell receptor beta chains sequenced from a single sample in a study of T-cell memory formation after mild COVID-19. TCRdb re-derived calls from the 5' RACE reads in MiXCR, one entry per CDR3 protein. The sample holds about 45,000 distinct CDR3 sequences, about a tenth seen once. The sequencing input was PBMCs or a T cell subset sorted from them (not recorded which). The receptors originated from an adult woman who had mild COVID-19 (a few samples of this study predate the infection). Cell type and time point are not known.

This clonotype came up a few times. The genes are TRBV19 and TRBJ2-7; 8 nucleotides align to TRBD2. Germline V gene sequence: CDR1 LNHDA, CDR2 SQIVND (reference sequence). This CDR3 has 15 residues. The ends lost 6 bases at V and 3 bases at J; junction bases unmatched: 10. Here the CDR3 reads CASSAGWTSLYEQYF. The CDR3, as DNA: TGTGCCAGTAGCGCGGGATGGACTAGCCTCTACGAGCAGTACTTC.

V is TRBV12-3 or TRBV12-4 and J is TRBJ2-7; D is uncertain. This CDR3 is built from 12 residues. Between the trimmed V and J ends, which lost 3 bases and 6 bases, there was a span of 9 bases. CDR3 DNA sequence: TGTGCCAGCAGTTTCTACCTCGGCGAGCAGTACTTC. Protein product: CASSFYLGEQYF.

The chain employs TRBV18 and TRBJ2-1; TRBD1 matches at 7 bases. The CDR3 is 14 amino acids. Trimming cost V 8 bases and J 1 base; bases outside gene matches: 5. Germline V gene sequence: CDR1 KGHSH, CDR2 LQKENI. The CDR3 DNA follows: TGTGCCAGCCGACAGGGTGGGTCCTACAATGAGCAGTTCTTC. Its protein is CASRQGGSYNEQFF.

This clonotype was seen repeatedly, ten times or more. The CDR3, as DNA: TGTGCCAGCAGCAAAGTAGCGGGAGGCCGCTACGAGCAGTACTTC. Residues: CASSKVAGGRYEQYF. The rearrangement uses TRBV7-2 and TRBJ2-7; 10 nucleotides agree with TRBD2. The V segment lost 5 bases and the J segment 3 bases; nucleotides outside the gene matches: 7. Germline V gives CDR1 SGHTA, CDR2 FQGNSA. This CDR3 is 15 amino acids long.

The V call is TRBV6-1, the J call TRBJ2-3; 7 nucleotides agree with TRBD1. Trimming cost V 3 bases and J 2 bases; bases outside gene matches: 5. Germline V CDR1 and CDR2: MNHNS, SASEGT. CDR3 length: 15 amino acids. CDR3 sequence reads: CASSEWDRYTDTQYF. The CDR3 region has the DNA TGTGCCAGCAGTGAGTGGGACAGATACACAGATACGCAGTATTTT.

This clonotype turned up a few times. The chain employs TRBV5-4 and TRBJ1-2; D possibly corresponds to TRBD1 (6 bases). V dropped 3 bases and J dropped 5 bases, with 17 bases sitting between them. This CDR3 contains 15 residues. The germline V gene encodes CDR1 SGHNT and CDR2 YYREEE (reference sequence). The CDR3 sequence is CASSSGTGLRYGYTF. The CDR3 DNA reads TGTGCCAGCAGCTCGGGTACAGGGTTGCGTTATGGCTACACCTTC.

This clonotype has a count of ten or more. The V and J genes are TRBV20-1 and TRBJ2-7, with 8 bases lining up with TRBD2. V lost 3 bases to trimming and J lost 6 bases; unmatched junction nucleotides: 13. Germline V gene data show CDR1 as DFQATT and CDR2 as SNEGSKA (reference sequence). The CDR3 sequence is 15 residues long. DNA of the CDR3: TGCAGTGCTAGCCAGCCCGCAGCGGGAGTGGGCGAGCAGTACTTC. This translates into CSASQPAAGVGEQYF.

By share, this clonotype counts as medium-sized. The V gene is TRBV7-2, the J gene TRBJ1-5, with D unresolved. Trimming removed 2 bases from V and 2 bases from J, with 4 bases in between. Germline CDR1 and CDR2: SGHTA and FQGNSA. The CDR3 consists of 13 residues. This CDR3 reads CASSLRGNQPQHF. CDR3 nucleotides: TGTGCCAGCAGCTTAAGGGGCAATCAGCCCCAGCATTTT.

This clonotype was detected ten times or more. This chain links TRBV12-5 with TRBJ1-5; 10 bases agree with TRBD1. The germline gives CDR1 LGHNT, CDR2 FRNRAP. This CDR3 has 13 amino acids. V was clipped by 6 bases and J by 7 bases; unmatched bases: 3. The CDR3 nucleotides are TGTGCTAGTGGCCGGACAGGGGGACAGCCCCAGCATTTT. This sequence encodes CASGRTGGQPQHF.

The chain's CDR3 is CASSLVGRAQPQHF. CDR3 nucleotide sequence: TGTGCCAGCAGTTTAGTTGGCAGGGCCCAGCCCCAGCATTTT. This chain links TRBV12-3 or TRBV12-4 with TRBJ1-5, with D perhaps TRBD1 (5 bases). Trimming removed 1 base from V and 7 bases from J, with 11 bases in between. The CDR3 contains 14 residues.

This clonotype was seen a few times. The J gene is TRBJ2-1, the V gene TRBV6-5, with 9 bases matching TRBD2. The germline V gene has CDR1 MNHEY and CDR2 SVGAGI. V lost 5 bases and J lost 0; bases outside the gene matches: 2. CDR3 length equals 15 residues. The CDR3 spells CASSRLAVSYNEQFF. DNA of the CDR3: TGTGCCAGCAGTCGACTAGCGGTCTCCTACAATGAGCAGTTCTTC.